These T cell receptor beta chains were read from a single sample in a study of blood T cell repertoires in COVID-19. Sequenced by immunoSEQ multiplex PCR; TCRdb stores in-frame clones only, minus some. This repertoire shows around 250,000 clones, 75% to 90% found once; its top ten account for around 3.1%. Source material: PBMCs or T cells enriched from blood (not recorded which). These receptors were obtained from a woman aged 40 to 50 who had been exposed to COVID-19. CDR3s include the opening cysteine and the closing phenylalanine or tryptophan. Fields, in order: clone size, V gene, D gene, J gene, CDR3 DNA, CDR3 protein. A D gene is named only where the DNA matches it firmly. Rows may omit the clone size; those that give it use once, few, many or a size class.

clone_size: few
v_call: TRBV9
d_call: NA
j_call: TRBJ2-5
cdr3_nt: TGTGCCAGCAGCCCCCAAGGCGGAATGCAGACCCAGTACTTC
cdr3_aa: CASSPQGGMQTQYF

clone_size: NA
v_call: TRBV3-1/TRBV3-2
d_call: TRBD1
j_call: TRBJ2-2
cdr3_nt: TGTGCCAGCAGCCCCCCCGGGACAGGGGGCAACACCGGGGAGCTGTTTTTT
cdr3_aa: CASSPPGTGGNTGELFF

clone_size: NA
v_call: TRBV6-2/TRBV6-3
d_call: TRBD1
j_call: TRBJ2-2
cdr3_nt: TGTGCCAGCAGTTACTCGATGGGACAGGGTTCGAACACCGGGGAGCTGTTTTTT
cdr3_aa: CASSYSMGQGSNTGELFF

clone_size: NA
v_call: TRBV12-3/TRBV12-4
d_call: TRBD1
j_call: TRBJ1-6
cdr3_nt: TGTGCCAGCAGTACGGACAGGGTTTCACCCCTCCACTTT
cdr3_aa: CASSTDRVSPLHF

clone_size: NA
v_call: TRBV28
d_call: TRBD1
j_call: TRBJ1-2
cdr3_nt: TGTGCCATAACAGGGGGACTTGGCTACACCTTC
cdr3_aa: CAITGGLGYTF

clone_size: NA
v_call: TRBV30
d_call: TRBD1
j_call: TRBJ2-3
cdr3_nt: TGTGCCTGGAGTGCGACAGGGGATACGCAGTATTTT
cdr3_aa: CAWSATGDTQYF

clone_size: NA
v_call: TRBV2
d_call: TRBD1
j_call: TRBJ2-7
cdr3_nt: TGTGCCAGCAGCCCGGGACAGGGAATCGAGCAGTACTTC
cdr3_aa: CASSPGQGIEQYF

clone_size: NA
v_call: TRBV4-3
d_call: NA
j_call: TRBJ1-2
cdr3_nt: TGCGCCAGCAGCCAAGAACCAGGTCGTAACTATGGCTACACCTTC
cdr3_aa: CASSQEPGRNYGYTF

clone_size: NA
v_call: TRBV2
d_call: NA
j_call: TRBJ1-1
cdr3_nt: TGTGCCAACGGACAGCACACTGAAGCTTTCTTT
cdr3_aa: CANGQHTEAFF

clone_size: NA
v_call: TRBV4-1
d_call: NA
j_call: TRBJ2-1
cdr3_nt: TGCGCCAGCAGCCCAGGGGCACCCGGGGATGAGCAGTTCTTC
cdr3_aa: CASSPGAPGDEQFF

clone_size: once
v_call: TRBV28
d_call: TRBD1
j_call: TRBJ2-2
cdr3_nt: TGTGCCAGCAGTGGGACAGTTTTGCCAGGGGAGCTGTTTTTT
cdr3_aa: CASSGTVLPGELFF

clone_size: NA
v_call: TRBV28
d_call: TRBD1
j_call: TRBJ1-4
cdr3_nt: TGTGCCAGCAGTTCCCCCGGACAGGCTAATGAAAAACTGTTTTTT
cdr3_aa: CASSSPGQANEKLFF

clone_size: NA
v_call: TRBV19
d_call: NA
j_call: TRBJ1-5
cdr3_nt: TGTGCCAGTAGTACAGGGGAGGGAGGCAATCAGCCCCAGCATTTT
cdr3_aa: CASSTGEGGNQPQHF

clone_size: NA
v_call: TRBV5-1
d_call: NA
j_call: TRBJ1-1
cdr3_nt: TGTGCCAGCAGCTTGGCCGGGGATTATATAACTGAAGCTTTCTTT
cdr3_aa: CASSLAGDYITEAFF

clone_size: NA
v_call: TRBV13
d_call: TRBD2
j_call: TRBJ2-1
cdr3_nt: TGTGCCAGCAGCTCGGGGCTAGCGGGGGACTACAATGAGCAGTTCTTC
cdr3_aa: CASSSGLAGDYNEQFF

clone_size: NA
v_call: TRBV28
d_call: NA
j_call: TRBJ2-3
cdr3_nt: TGTGCCAGCAGTTTAGACAGGATCGCAGATACGCAGTATTTT
cdr3_aa: CASSLDRIADTQYF

clone_size: NA
v_call: TRBV18
d_call: TRBD1
j_call: TRBJ2-7
cdr3_nt: TGTGCCAGCTCACCACCGGGACAGGGGGGGCCCTACGAGCAGTACTTC
cdr3_aa: CASSPPGQGGPYEQYF

clone_size: few
v_call: TRBV6-2/TRBV6-3
d_call: TRBD1
j_call: TRBJ1-1
cdr3_nt: TGTGCCAGCAGTAAGGGACAGGGTTTGAACACTGAAGCTTTCTTT
cdr3_aa: CASSKGQGLNTEAFF

clone_size: NA
v_call: TRBV28
d_call: NA
j_call: TRBJ1-1
cdr3_nt: TGTGCCAGCAGTGCCGGGGGGTACACTGAAGCTTTCTTT
cdr3_aa: CASSAGGYTEAFF

clone_size: NA
v_call: TRBV21-1
d_call: NA
j_call: TRBJ2-3
cdr3_nt: TGTGCCAGCAGCAAAGTCTACGGGAGTAGCCCCACAGATACGCAGTATTTT
cdr3_aa: CASSKVYGSSPTDTQYF

clone_size: NA
v_call: TRBV5-1
d_call: NA
j_call: TRBJ1-1
cdr3_nt: TGCGCCAGCAGAATTGGGGGCGGGTTTATGAACACTGAAGCTTTCTTT
cdr3_aa: CASRIGGGFMNTEAFF

clone_size: NA
v_call: TRBV9
d_call: NA
j_call: TRBJ2-3
cdr3_nt: TGTGCCAGCAGCGTTACCATCGGTGTCGGCACAGATACGCAGTATTTT
cdr3_aa: CASSVTIGVGTDTQYF

clone_size: NA
v_call: TRBV27
d_call: TRBD1
j_call: TRBJ1-3
cdr3_nt: TGTGCCAGCAGAGGACAGGGGAAAAACACCATATATTTT
cdr3_aa: CASRGQGKNTIYF

clone_size: NA
v_call: TRBV7-2
d_call: NA
j_call: TRBJ1-4
cdr3_nt: TGTGCCAGCAGCCCCGGGCTGGGGGGAGGAAAACTGTTTTTT
cdr3_aa: CASSPGLGGGKLFF

clone_size: NA
v_call: TRBV3-1/TRBV3-2
d_call: NA
j_call: TRBJ1-4
cdr3_nt: TGTGCCAGCAGCCAGGGGAGCCTTAATGAAAAACTGTTTTTT
cdr3_aa: CASSQGSLNEKLFF

clone_size: once
v_call: TRBV19
d_call: NA
j_call: TRBJ2-1
cdr3_nt: TGTGCCAGTAGTATCTTGGCGGGGCTGTACAATGAGCAGTTCTTC
cdr3_aa: CASSILAGLYNEQFF

clone_size: NA
v_call: TRBV7-6
d_call: NA
j_call: TRBJ1-1
cdr3_nt: TGTGCCAGCAGCGTATCAAAAGGGGACACTGAAGCTTTCTTT
cdr3_aa: CASSVSKGDTEAFF

clone_size: NA
v_call: TRBV7-8
d_call: TRBD2
j_call: TRBJ2-1
cdr3_nt: TGTGCCAGCAGCACGGGACTAGCGGGTTCAAGCTCCTACAATGAGCAGTTCTTC
cdr3_aa: CASSTGLAGSSSYNEQFF

clone_size: NA
v_call: TRBV27
d_call: NA
j_call: TRBJ2-7
cdr3_nt: TGTGCCAGCAGTCTAGCTCCGGGACAACCCTTCTACGAGCAGTACTTC
cdr3_aa: CASSLAPGQPFYEQYF

clone_size: NA
v_call: TRBV5-5
d_call: NA
j_call: TRBJ2-2
cdr3_nt: TGTGCCAGCAGCTTTGAGGGGGCCGGGGAGCTGTTTTTT
cdr3_aa: CASSFEGAGELFF

clone_size: NA
v_call: TRBV27
d_call: NA
j_call: TRBJ2-2
cdr3_nt: TGTGCCAGCCATAAACAGGGTCGGGGCACCGGGGAGCTGTTTTTT
cdr3_aa: CASHKQGRGTGELFF

clone_size: NA
v_call: TRBV3-1/TRBV3-2
d_call: NA
j_call: TRBJ2-5
cdr3_nt: TGTGCCAGCAGCCGCTCCTGGGGCAGCCAAGAGACCCAGTACTTC
cdr3_aa: CASSRSWGSQETQYF

clone_size: NA
v_call: TRBV5-1
d_call: NA
j_call: TRBJ2-2
cdr3_nt: TGTGCCAGCAGCTTGAATGTTAAGAACACCGGGGAGCTGTTTTTT
cdr3_aa: CASSLNVKNTGELFF

clone_size: NA
v_call: TRBV11-2
d_call: TRBD1
j_call: TRBJ1-4
cdr3_nt: TGTGCCAGCAGCTTGGGCGACAGGGGAAGTGAAAAACTGTTTTTT
cdr3_aa: CASSLGDRGSEKLFF

clone_size: NA
v_call: TRBV2
d_call: TRBD2
j_call: TRBJ2-3
cdr3_nt: TGTGCCAGCAGTGAATTGACAGCGGGGGGACTAGATACGCAGTATTTT
cdr3_aa: CASSELTAGGLDTQYF

clone_size: NA
v_call: TRBV5-8
d_call: TRBD1
j_call: TRBJ2-2
cdr3_nt: TGTGCCAGCAGGTGGGGACAGGGAAGGTCCGGGGAGCTGTTTTTT
cdr3_aa: CASRWGQGRSGELFF

clone_size: NA
v_call: TRBV5-4
d_call: TRBD2
j_call: TRBJ2-5
cdr3_nt: TGTGCCAGCAGCTCTAGCGGGGGGGTAACCCCCCAGTACTTC
cdr3_aa: CASSSSGGVTPQYF

clone_size: NA
v_call: TRBV27
d_call: NA
j_call: TRBJ2-4
cdr3_nt: TGTGCCCCACGGGCGGGGACCAAAAACATTCAGTACTTC
cdr3_aa: CAPRAGTKNIQYF

clone_size: NA
v_call: TRBV9
d_call: TRBD2
j_call: TRBJ2-1
cdr3_nt: TGTGCCAGCAGCGGTAGCGGGATAAATTGGAATGAGCAGTTCTTC
cdr3_aa: CASSGSGINWNEQFF

clone_size: NA
v_call: TRBV7-9
d_call: TRBD1
j_call: TRBJ1-6
cdr3_nt: TGTGCCAGCAGCGGGGACAGGAATTCACCCCTCCACTTT
cdr3_aa: CASSGDRNSPLHF

clone_size: few
v_call: TRBV7-9
d_call: NA
j_call: TRBJ1-1
cdr3_nt: TGTGCCAGCAGCTTAGGGGGCGCGAACACTGAAGCTTTCTTT
cdr3_aa: CASSLGGANTEAFF

clone_size: NA
v_call: TRBV3-1/TRBV3-2
d_call: NA
j_call: TRBJ2-1
cdr3_nt: TGTGCCAGCAGCCAAGATGCAGCGGGCCGAAATGAGCAGTTCTTC
cdr3_aa: CASSQDAAGRNEQFF

clone_size: NA
v_call: TRBV28
d_call: TRBD1
j_call: TRBJ1-1
cdr3_nt: TGTGCCAGCAGTTCCGGATCAGGGGGGAACACTGAAGCTTTCTTT
cdr3_aa: CASSSGSGGNTEAFF

clone_size: NA
v_call: TRBV19
d_call: NA
j_call: TRBJ2-1
cdr3_nt: TGTGCCAGTAGTCTGGAGGGGAGCTCCTACAATGAGCAGTTCTTC
cdr3_aa: CASSLEGSSYNEQFF

clone_size: NA
v_call: TRBV27
d_call: TRBD1
j_call: TRBJ1-5
cdr3_nt: TGTGCCAGCAGCCTGACAGGGGAACAGCCCCAGCATTTT
cdr3_aa: CASSLTGEQPQHF